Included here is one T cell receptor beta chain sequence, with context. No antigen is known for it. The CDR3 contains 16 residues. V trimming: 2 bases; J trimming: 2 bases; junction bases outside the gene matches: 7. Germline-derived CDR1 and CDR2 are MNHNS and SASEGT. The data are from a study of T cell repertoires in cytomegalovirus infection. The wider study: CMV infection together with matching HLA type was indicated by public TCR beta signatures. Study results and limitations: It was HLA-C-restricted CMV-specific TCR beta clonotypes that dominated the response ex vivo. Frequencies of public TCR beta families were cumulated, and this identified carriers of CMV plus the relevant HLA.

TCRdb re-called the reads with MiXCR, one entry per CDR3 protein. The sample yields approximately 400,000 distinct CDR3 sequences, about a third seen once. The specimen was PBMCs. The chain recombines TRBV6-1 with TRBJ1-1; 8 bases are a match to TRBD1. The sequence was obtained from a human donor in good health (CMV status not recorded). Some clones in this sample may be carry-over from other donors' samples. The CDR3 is CASSEQPGQANTEAFF. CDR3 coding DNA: TGTGCCAGCAGTGAACAACCGGGACAGGCAAACACTGAAGCTTTCTTT.